This T cell receptor (beta chain) was captured in a study of Tregs in tolerant kidney transplant recipients. Per the germline V gene, CDR1 is WNHNN and CDR2 is SYGVQD (reference sequence). The ends lost 9 bases at V and 1 base at J; junction bases unmatched: 3. The CDR3 covers 13 residues. Using immunoSEQ multiplex PCR, the repertoire was profiled, and TCRdb retains in-frame clones only, with some absent. The sample lists roughly 250,000 clones, about 86% occurring once. The V gene is TRBV10-1, the J gene TRBJ1-1, with 9 positions matching TRBD1. The source material was CD4+ T cells from blood. This receptor was identified in a human donor in good health. This CDR3 is CARRDRANTEAFF. In DNA form, the CDR3 reads TGCGCCAGGAGGGACAGGGCGAACACTGAAGCTTTCTTT.